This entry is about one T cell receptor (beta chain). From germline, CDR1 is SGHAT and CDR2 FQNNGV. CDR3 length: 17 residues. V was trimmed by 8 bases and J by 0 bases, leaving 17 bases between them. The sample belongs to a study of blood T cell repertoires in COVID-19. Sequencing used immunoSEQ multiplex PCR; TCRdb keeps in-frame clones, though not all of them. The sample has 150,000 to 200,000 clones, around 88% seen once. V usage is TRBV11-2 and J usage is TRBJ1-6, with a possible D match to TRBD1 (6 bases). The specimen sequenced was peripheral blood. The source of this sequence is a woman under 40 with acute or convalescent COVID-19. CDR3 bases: TGTGCCAGCGGCCGGCAGGGGATTAGCTCCTATAATTCACCCCTCCACTTT. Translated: CASGRQGISSYNSPLHF.